These T cell receptor beta chains were read from a single sample in a study of cytomegalovirus exposure and HLA in healthy donors. Assay: immunoSEQ multiplex PCR; the TCRdb copy retains only in-frame clones and omits some. The sample includes about 160,000 clones, around 90% of them seen just once. Sequenced: PBMCs. The receptors derive from a woman under 40 in good health and CMV-seronegative. The CDR3 runs from the conserved cysteine through the conserved F or W. Fields, in order: clone size, CDR3 length, J gene, D gene, V gene, CDR3 protein, CDR3 DNA. A D gene is named only where the DNA matches it firmly. Size is stated for part of the rows, as once, few or many counts, or as a class when the clone is expanded.

abundance: once
len: 15
j_gene: TRBJ1-1
d_gene: NA
v_gene: TRBV19
CDR3aa: CASSIGVGWTVEAFF
CDR3nt: TGTGCCAGTAGTATAGGGGTAGGATGGACAGTCGAAGCTTTCTTT

abundance: NA
len: 15
j_gene: TRBJ1-5
d_gene: NA
v_gene: TRBV27
CDR3aa: CASSVYGGVGQPQHF
CDR3nt: TGTGCCAGCAGTGTTTATGGGGGCGTCGGTCAGCCCCAGCATTTT

abundance: NA
len: 14
j_gene: TRBJ2-1
d_gene: NA
v_gene: TRBV25-1
CDR3aa: CASSDRKTYNEQFF
CDR3nt: TGTGCCAGCAGTGACAGGAAAACCTACAATGAGCAGTTCTTC

abundance: NA
len: 16
j_gene: TRBJ1-5
d_gene: TRBD1
v_gene: TRBV4-1
CDR3aa: CASSQAQGAPNQPQHF
CDR3nt: TGCGCCAGCAGCCAAGCACAGGGGGCCCCAAATCAGCCCCAGCATTTT

abundance: NA
len: 15
j_gene: TRBJ1-6
d_gene: NA
v_gene: TRBV18
CDR3aa: CASSASQGSVSPLHF
CDR3nt: TGTGCCAGCTCAGCATCACAGGGATCGGTCTCACCCCTCCACTTT

abundance: NA
len: 17
j_gene: TRBJ1-2
d_gene: TRBD1
v_gene: TRBV28
CDR3aa: CASSATADGQGHYGYTF
CDR3nt: TGTGCCAGCAGTGCCACAGCGGACGGACAGGGGCACTATGGCTACACCTTC

abundance: NA
len: 13
j_gene: TRBJ1-1
d_gene: NA
v_gene: TRBV6-6
CDR3aa: CASSYGAGAGAFF
CDR3nt: TGTGCCAGCAGTTACGGTGCGGGGGCAGGTGCTTTCTTT

abundance: once
len: 17
j_gene: TRBJ2-2
d_gene: NA
v_gene: TRBV19
CDR3aa: CASLETPLGAPAGELFF
CDR3nt: TGTGCCAGTTTGGAGACTCCTCTAGGGGCCCCGGCCGGGGAGCTGTTTTTT

abundance: NA
len: 13
j_gene: TRBJ2-7
d_gene: NA
v_gene: TRBV6-5
CDR3aa: CATRTGLTYEQYF
CDR3nt: TGTGCCACCCGTACCGGACTAACCTACGAGCAGTACTTC

abundance: NA
len: 15
j_gene: TRBJ1-6
d_gene: TRBD1
v_gene: TRBV25-1
CDR3aa: CASSGTGTGSSPLHF
CDR3nt: TGTGCCAGCAGTGGAACCGGGACAGGGAGTTCACCCCTCCACTTT

abundance: NA
len: 15
j_gene: TRBJ2-1
d_gene: TRBD2
v_gene: TRBV2
CDR3aa: CASRGRDYPYNEQFF
CDR3nt: TGTGCCAGCAGAGGCCGGGACTACCCCTACAATGAGCAGTTCTTC

abundance: NA
len: 13
j_gene: TRBJ1-1
d_gene: NA
v_gene: TRBV6-5
CDR3aa: CASRDTMNTEAFF
CDR3nt: TGTGCCAGCAGGGACACCATGAACACTGAAGCTTTCTTT

abundance: NA
len: 13
j_gene: TRBJ1-1
d_gene: NA
v_gene: TRBV14
CDR3aa: CASSHKRGTEAFF
CDR3nt: TGTGCCAGCAGCCATAAAAGGGGCACTGAAGCTTTCTTT

abundance: NA
len: 12
j_gene: TRBJ2-7
d_gene: NA
v_gene: TRBV7-9
CDR3aa: CSSSLPPYEQYF
CDR3nt: TGTTCCAGCAGCTTACCTCCCTACGAGCAGTACTTC

abundance: NA
len: 11
j_gene: TRBJ2-5
d_gene: NA
v_gene: TRBV7-8
CDR3aa: CASRSVQTQYF
CDR3nt: TGTGCCAGCAGGAGTGTGCAGACCCAGTACTTC

abundance: few
len: 11
j_gene: TRBJ1-1
d_gene: NA
v_gene: TRBV6-5
CDR3aa: CASWQNTEAFF
CDR3nt: TGTGCCAGCTGGCAGAACACTGAAGCTTTCTTT

abundance: NA
len: 11
j_gene: TRBJ2-7
d_gene: NA
v_gene: TRBV20-1
CDR3aa: CSAQTGYEQYF
CDR3nt: TGCAGTGCACAAACAGGGTACGAGCAGTACTTC

abundance: NA
len: 14
j_gene: TRBJ1-1
d_gene: NA
v_gene: TRBV28
CDR3aa: CASSFLPTNTEAFF
CDR3nt: TGTGCCAGCAGTTTTCTGCCAACTAACACTGAAGCTTTCTTT

abundance: NA
len: 14
j_gene: TRBJ1-5
d_gene: NA
v_gene: TRBV7-2
CDR3aa: CASSLGGGNQPQHF
CDR3nt: TGTGCCAGCAGCTTAGGTGGGGGGAATCAGCCCCAGCATTTT

abundance: NA
len: 18
j_gene: TRBJ2-1
d_gene: NA
v_gene: TRBV5-1
CDR3aa: CASSLDYSSPESNNEQFF
CDR3nt: TGCGCCAGCAGCCTCGACTATTCATCCCCGGAAAGCAACAATGAGCAGTTCTTC

abundance: NA
len: 14
j_gene: TRBJ1-2
d_gene: TRBD1
v_gene: TRBV4-2
CDR3aa: CASSPLDRANGYTF
CDR3nt: TGTGCCAGCAGCCCTCTAGACAGGGCGAATGGCTACACCTTC

abundance: NA
len: 14
j_gene: TRBJ2-1
d_gene: NA
v_gene: TRBV4-1
CDR3aa: CASSQLAKKNEQFF
CDR3nt: TGCGCCAGCAGCCAATTAGCGAAAAAAAATGAGCAGTTCTTC

abundance: NA
len: 17
j_gene: TRBJ2-1
d_gene: TRBD2
v_gene: TRBV4-1
CDR3aa: CASSRRSGELSYNEQFF
CDR3nt: TGCGCCAGCAGCCGCCGCAGCGGGGAACTCTCCTACAATGAGCAGTTCTTC

abundance: NA
len: 18
j_gene: TRBJ2-1
d_gene: TRBD2
v_gene: TRBV5-8
CDR3aa: CASTVELTSGYAYNEQFF
CDR3nt: TGTGCCAGCACCGTAGAGCTGACTAGCGGGTACGCCTACAATGAGCAGTTCTTC

abundance: NA
len: 16
j_gene: TRBJ2-5
d_gene: TRBD2
v_gene: TRBV7-9
CDR3aa: CASSSGLAGAQETQYF
CDR3nt: TGTGCCAGCAGCTCGGGACTAGCGGGGGCCCAAGAGACCCAGTACTTC

abundance: NA
len: 17
j_gene: TRBJ2-2
d_gene: TRBD2
v_gene: TRBV5-4
CDR3aa: CASSKGLAGVNTGELFF
CDR3nt: TGTGCCAGCAGCAAGGGACTAGCGGGAGTTAACACCGGGGAGCTGTTTTTT

abundance: NA
len: 14
j_gene: TRBJ1-2
d_gene: NA
v_gene: TRBV28
CDR3aa: CASSLRGALAGYTF
CDR3nt: TGTGCCAGCAGTTTAAGGGGCGCGTTGGCTGGCTACACCTTC

abundance: once
len: 15
j_gene: TRBJ1-1
d_gene: TRBD1
v_gene: TRBV9
CDR3aa: CASSGDSLVNTEAFF
CDR3nt: TGTGCCAGCAGCGGGGACAGCCTGGTTAACACTGAAGCTTTCTTT

abundance: NA
len: 15
j_gene: TRBJ2-7
d_gene: TRBD1
v_gene: TRBV18
CDR3aa: CASSPETGLAYEQYF
CDR3nt: TGTGCCAGCTCACCGGAGACAGGGCTGGCCTACGAGCAGTACTTC

abundance: NA
len: 15
j_gene: TRBJ2-7
d_gene: NA
v_gene: TRBV7-2
CDR3aa: CASSSRDTFLYEQYF
CDR3nt: TGTGCCAGCAGCTCTCGGGACACCTTTCTCTACGAGCAGTACTTC

abundance: NA
len: 16
j_gene: TRBJ2-7
d_gene: TRBD2
v_gene: TRBV27
CDR3aa: CASSSRTSGRAREQYF
CDR3nt: TGTGCCAGCAGTTCCCGGACTAGCGGGAGGGCTAGAGAGCAGTACTTC

abundance: NA
len: 14
j_gene: TRBJ2-7
d_gene: TRBD1
v_gene: TRBV19
CDR3aa: CASSTIPGGGEQYF
CDR3nt: TGTGCCAGTAGTACCATACCAGGGGGCGGCGAGCAGTACTTC

abundance: NA
len: 13
j_gene: TRBJ1-3
d_gene: NA
v_gene: TRBV5-1
CDR3aa: CASRREPGNTIYF
CDR3nt: TGCGCCAGCAGGAGAGAACCTGGAAACACCATATATTTT

abundance: NA
len: 12
j_gene: TRBJ2-7
d_gene: TRBD2
v_gene: TRBV2
CDR3aa: CASIRDYYEQYF
CDR3nt: TGTGCCAGCATCCGGGACTATTACGAGCAGTACTTC

abundance: NA
len: 15
j_gene: TRBJ1-2
d_gene: NA
v_gene: TRBV29-1
CDR3aa: CSVEGRVRTSYGYTF
CDR3nt: TGCAGCGTTGAAGGGAGAGTCAGAACCTCCTATGGCTACACCTTC

abundance: NA
len: 12
j_gene: TRBJ2-3
d_gene: NA
v_gene: TRBV7-6
CDR3aa: CASSLWRDTQYF
CDR3nt: TGTGCCAGCAGCTTATGGAGGGATACGCAGTATTTT

abundance: few
len: 12
j_gene: TRBJ1-4
d_gene: TRBD1
v_gene: TRBV7-9
CDR3aa: CASRWDSEKLFF
CDR3nt: TGTGCCAGCAGATGGGACAGCGAAAAACTGTTTTTT